These 27 T cell receptor beta chains were all obtained from the same sample, sequenced in a study of T cell clonality in common variable immunodeficiency. Findings and caveats of the study: In common variable immunodeficiency, TCR beta chains reportedly carried fewer deletions and N-nucleotide insertions.

Which antigens these TCRs recognize remains unknown. Libraries were prepared by immunoSEQ multiplex PCR; TCRdb keeps only in-frame clonotypes and omits some of them. Recorded here are tens of thousands of clones, with no singletons, and the ten leading clones hold over 2%. Sequencing was performed on peripheral blood mononuclear cells. Every receptor here comes from a human donor with common variable immunodeficiency.

This clone was picked up many times. The missing CDR3 end, 3 residues past where the read stops, is filled in from the germline J gene. This chain uses TRBV19 with TRBJ2-7; 12 bases map to TRBD1. The V gene end was trimmed by 4 bases and the J gene end by 5 bases; junction bases not matched to a gene: 3. Per germline, CDR1 LNHDA and CDR2 SQIVND (reference sequence). The CDR3 length is 14 residues. The part of the CDR3 DNA that was read is TGTGCCAGTAGTAGGGACAGGGGGCCGAACGAG. It yields the protein CASSRDRGPNE. The CDR3 in its entirety is CASSRDRGPNEQYF.

This clone has at least ten counts. From the germline J gene comes the end of the CDR3, since the read stops 3 residues before it. This chain connects TRBV7-2 to TRBJ2-5; D perhaps matches TRBD1 (6 bases). The CDR3 loop spans 13 amino acids. V dropped 8 bases and J dropped 5 bases, with 15 bases sitting between them. Germline V gene sequence: CDR1 SGHTA, CDR2 FQGNSA. CDR3 loop: CASCARRGETQYF. CDR3 bases read: TGTGCCAGCTGCGCCAGAAGGGGGGAGACC.

This clone has ten or more counts. The CDR3 end falls 3 residues outside the read, so it is completed with the germline J gene. V usage is TRBV7-6 and J usage is TRBJ2-7; possibly TRBD2 for D (6 bases). The germline V gene encodes CDR1 SGHVS and CDR2 FNYEAQ. Trimming removed 1 base from V and 2 bases from J, with 12 bases in between. The CDR3 length is 15 residues. The CDR3 here is CASSLEGLGTYEQYF. CDR3 DNA (partial): TGTGCCAGCAGCTTAGAGGGACTGGGGACCTACGAG.

This clone was seen at least ten times. The CDR3 spells CAWSVGAEGADTQYF. The sequenced part of the CDR3 DNA is TGTGCCTGGAGTGTGGGGGCCGAGGGCGCAGATACG. The rearrangement links TRBV30 to TRBJ2-3; D perhaps matches TRBD1 (6 bases). From the germline J gene comes the end of the CDR3, since the read stops 3 residues before it. The CDR3 is 15 amino acids. Trimming cost V 0 bases and J 4 bases, with 14 bases left between them. Germline CDR1 is GTSNPN and CDR2 is SVGIG (reference sequence).

This clone was observed many times. The observed sequence ends 3 residues before the CDR3 terminus, with the missing tail filled in from the germline J gene. The rearrangement uses TRBV5-4 and TRBJ2-3, with 7 bases aligning to TRBD1. V shed 3 bases, J shed 3 bases, and the junction held 7 bases outside the gene matches. The CDR3 runs 15 residues. Germline loops: CDR1 SGHNT, CDR2 YYREEE (reference sequence). CDR3 residues: CASSSRDSRTDTQYF. The part of the CDR3 DNA that was read is TGTGCCAGCAGCTCTCGGGACAGTCGTACAGATACG. The variable domain in full, with the rest retrieved from reference TRBV5-4 and TRBJ2-3, is ETGVTQSPTHLIKTRGQQVTLRCSSQSGHNTVSWYQQALGQGPQFIFQYYREEENGRGNFPPRFSGLQFPNYSSELNVNALELDDSALYLCASSSRDSRTDTQYFGPGTRLTVL.

This clone was seen at least ten times. The read terminates 3 residues ahead of where the CDR3 ends, so the germline J gene completes it. The chain is built from TRBV7-3 and TRBJ1-4; 7 nucleotides match TRBD1. Germline V lookup: CDR1 SGHTA, CDR2 FQGTGA. CDR3 size: 15 residues. V lost 6 bases, J lost 1 base, and 5 bases stayed unmatched. The part of the CDR3 DNA that was read is TGTGCCAGCAGTGCCTCAGGGGGAACTAATGAAAAA. Protein: CASSASGGTNEK. The entire CDR3 protein is CASSASGGTNEKLFF.

This clone was observed many times. The CDR3 loop reads CASSPGQGGYEQYF. Partial CDR3 DNA: TGCGCCAGCAGCCCGGGACAGGGGGGATACGAG. The rearrangement links TRBV4-1 to TRBJ2-7, with 11 bases lining up with TRBD1. Read data end 3 residues before the CDR3 end; the end is taken from the germline J gene. The J segment lost 4 bases and the V segment lost 4 bases, leaving 3 bases of the junction unmatched. Germline V gene data show CDR1 as MGHRA and CDR2 as YSYEKL. The CDR3 length is 14 residues.

This clone was counted ten times or more. The CDR3 end falls 3 residues outside the read, so it is completed with the germline J gene. V is TRBV5-1 and J is TRBJ2-3, with D perhaps matching TRBD2 (5 bases). Germline lookup yields CDR1 SGHRS and CDR2 YFSETQ. This CDR3 region has 16 residues. The V and J ends lost 6 bases and 0 bases respectively, with 17 bases between them. CDR3 sequence reads: CASTMSGEMSTDTQYF. Partial CDR3 DNA: TGCGCCAGCACCATGTCCGGGGAGATGAGCACAGATACG.

This clone was recorded many times. The read terminates 3 residues ahead of where the CDR3 ends, so the germline J gene completes it. The rearrangement links TRBV29-1 to TRBJ2-3; 12 nucleotides align to TRBD2. Germline loops: CDR1 SQVTM, CDR2 ANQGSEA. The V gene end was trimmed by 8 bases and the J gene end by 3 bases; junction bases not matched to a gene: 6. There are 14 residues in the CDR3. Partial CDR3 DNA: TGCAGCTCTAAAGGGACTAGCGGGACAGATACG. Translating gives CSSKGTSGTDT. In full, the CDR3 reads CSSKGTSGTDTQYF.

There are many counts of this clone. The read terminates 3 residues before the CDR3 end, so the remaining end is supplied by the germline J gene. V is TRBV6-2 or TRBV6-3 and J is TRBJ2-5; possibly TRBD2 for D (5 bases). Germline-derived CDR1 and CDR2 are MNHEY and SVGEGT. The germline V and J ends were trimmed by 8 bases and 6 bases, with 7 bases remaining between them. The CDR3 has 10 amino acids. CDR3 protein: CASEGQTQYF. The DNA read from the CDR3 is TGTGCCAGCGAGGGCCAGACC.

Ten or more counts support this clone. From the germline J gene comes the end of the CDR3, since the read stops 3 residues before it. The chain recombines TRBV7-2 with TRBJ1-2; D perhaps matches TRBD1 (5 bases). There are 15 residues in the CDR3. Trimming took 1 base from V and 1 from J, leaving 10 bases between them. Germline CDR1 reads SGHTA; CDR2 reads FQGNSA. The CDR3 DNA, read in part, is TGTGCCAGCAGCTTAGTCGCAGGGAATAACTATGGC. This gives the protein CASSLVAGNNYG. The whole CDR3 sequence reads CASSLVAGNNYGYTF.

This clone was counted ten times or more. Read data end 3 residues before the CDR3 end; the end is taken from the germline J gene. The V gene is TRBV7-2, the J gene TRBJ2-5; unclear D gene. Germline loops: CDR1 SGHTA, CDR2 FQGNSA. V lost 0 bases and J 1 base, leaving 6 bases between the germline ends. The CDR3 extends over 14 amino acids. CDR3: CASSLAGAQETQYF. Partial CDR3 DNA: TGTGCCAGCAGCTTAGCCGGTGCCCAAGAGACC.

The table lists this clone with many counts. CDR3 DNA, as far as it was read: TGTGCCAGCAGCGTCTACAGGGTTAACTATGGC. This translates into CASSVYRVNYG. The full CDR3 sequence reads CASSVYRVNYGYTF. This chain links TRBV7-9 with TRBJ1-2; D perhaps matches TRBD1 (6 bases). The read stops 3 residues short of the end of the CDR3; the missing end is completed from the germline J gene. CDR3 size: 14 residues. V lost 5 bases, J lost 1 base, and 11 bases lay in between. In germline, CDR1 is SEHNR, CDR2 FQNEAQ (reference sequence).

This clone was found many times. Read coverage stops 3 residues before the CDR3 terminus; the germline J gene supplies the remainder. The rearrangement uses TRBV7-2 and TRBJ1-4; possibly TRBD1 for D (5 bases). The CDR3 covers 15 residues. Germline assignment: CDR1 SGHTA and CDR2 FQGNSA. Trimming stripped 6 bases from V and 8 bases from J, with 19 bases between. Here the CDR3 reads CASRQGASGKEKLFF. CDR3 DNA, as far as it was read: TGTGCCAGCAGGCAAGGGGCATCGGGTAAAGAAAAA.

This clone was seen ten or more times. The read ends 3 residues before the CDR3 terminus; that terminus is restored from the germline J gene. V usage is TRBV7-9 and J usage is TRBJ1-4, with 7 bases lining up with TRBD1. Trimming cost V 1 base and J 5 bases; bases outside gene matches: 4. Germline V lookup: CDR1 SEHNR, CDR2 FQNEAQ (reference sequence). This CDR3 is built from 15 residues. CDR3 bases read: TGTGCCAGCAGCTTAGATTGGACAGGCAATGAAAAA. It translates to CASSLDWTGNEK. The CDR3 reads in full as CASSLDWTGNEKLFF.

This clone was picked up many times. The read gets to within 3 residues of the CDR3 end, and the germline J gene fills in the rest. The V and J genes are TRBV5-5 and TRBJ2-7, with 9 bases aligning to TRBD1. The CDR3 covers 13 residues. V lost 4 bases to trimming and J lost 2 bases; unmatched junction nucleotides: 1. Germline CDR1 is SGHKS and CDR2 is YYEKEE (reference sequence). CDR3 bases read: TGTGCCAGCAGCCGGGACAGGGCCTACGAG. This gives the protein CASSRDRAYE. In full, the CDR3 is CASSRDRAYEQYF.

This clone has a count of ten or more. Read data end 3 residues before the CDR3 end; the end is taken from the germline J gene. This rearrangement joins TRBV20-1 to TRBJ2-2, with 10 bases fitting TRBD1. The CDR3 runs to 20 residues. J gave up 3 bases and V 2 bases, and 18 bases lay outside the gene matches. Germline CDR1 DFQATT, CDR2 SNEGSKA (reference sequence). CDR3 sequence reads: CSARTLGGDRGFDHTGELFF. The covered CDR3 bases are TGCAGTGCTAGAACCCTAGGTGGGGACAGGGGTTTTGATCACACCGGGGAG.

The sample holds a few counts of this clone. With the read ending 3 residues before the CDR3 end, the germline J gene is used to fill in that end. This chain connects TRBV7-9 to TRBJ1-3; tentative D call: TRBD1 (5 bases). Trimming cost V 5 bases and J 0 bases, with 11 bases left between them. This CDR3 has 15 residues. Germline V gene lookup returns CDR1 SEHNR and CDR2 FQNEAQ (reference sequence). This CDR3 reads CASSPSTVSGNTIYF. The DNA read from the CDR3 is TGTGCCAGCAGCCCGTCGACAGTCTCTGGAAACACC. Using reference TRBV7-9 and TRBJ1-3 for the parts outside the CDR3, the full variable domain is DTGVSQNPRHKITKRGQNVTFRCDPISEHNRLYWYRQTLGQGPEFLTYFQNEAQLEKSRLLSDRFSAERPKGSFSTLEIQRTEQGDSAMYLCASSPSTVSGNTIYFGEGSWLTVV.

This clone was seen repeatedly, ten times or more. The sequenced fragment ends 3 residues before the CDR3 boundary, so the rest is inferred from the germline J gene. V usage is TRBV7-9 and J usage is TRBJ1-6; 10 nucleotides line up with TRBD1. The length of the CDR3 is 15 residues. V lost 7 bases, J lost 10 bases, and 10 bases stayed unmatched. Germline CDR1 reads SEHNR; CDR2 reads FQNEAQ (reference sequence). This CDR3 is CASTTYWDRGSPLHF. The CDR3 bases that were read are TGTGCCAGCACCACTTATTGGGACAGGGGATCACCC.

In this sample, this clone turned up many times. Read data end 3 residues before the CDR3 end; the end is taken from the germline J gene. This chain joins TRBV14 and TRBJ2-3; D is possibly TRBD2 (7 bases). There are 19 residues in the CDR3. In germline, CDR1 is SGHDN, CDR2 FVKESK. V shed 2 bases and J shed 1 base, with 22 bases lying between them. The CDR3 region is CASSQWRPQRGHRTDTQYF. The covered CDR3 bases are TGTGCCAGCAGCCAATGGAGACCTCAGCGGGGACATCGCACAGATACG. The whole variable domain, filled in from reference TRBV14 and TRBJ2-3, reads EAGVTQFPSHSVIEKGQTVTLRCDPISGHDNLYWYRRVMGKEIKFLLHFVKESKQDESGMPNNRFLAERTGGTYSTLKVQPAELEDSGVYFCASSQWRPQRGHRTDTQYFGPGTRLTVL.

This clone was detected many times. The read is 3 residues too short to cover the CDR3 end, so that end is filled in from the germline J gene. The J gene is TRBJ2-7, the V gene TRBV10-3; TRBD1 matches at 7 bases. Germline CDR1 is ENHRY and CDR2 is SYGVKD. The V gene end was trimmed by 5 bases and the J gene end by 2 bases; junction bases not matched to a gene: 9. The CDR3 runs to 15 residues. CDR3 residues: CAISLDRDRTYEQYF. The part of the CDR3 DNA that was read is TGTGCCATCAGTCTCGACCGGGACAGAACCTACGAG.

This clone was detected many times. CDR3 sequence reads: CSARVAGQETQYF. The sequenced part of the CDR3 DNA is TGCAGTGCTAGAGTCGCCGGCCAAGAGACC. V usage is TRBV20-1 and J usage is TRBJ2-5; D remains unclear. The sequenced fragment ends 3 residues before the CDR3 boundary, so the rest is inferred from the germline J gene. Trimming stripped 1 base from V and 1 base from J, with 7 bases between. The CDR3 consists of 13 residues. Germline values: CDR1 DFQATT, CDR2 SNEGSKA (reference sequence).

This clone has ten or more counts. The CDR3 extends 3 residues past the end of the read, so its final part is completed from the germline J gene. The chain carries TRBV2 and TRBJ1-5, with D unresolved. Germline V gives CDR1 SNHLY, CDR2 FYNNEI. The CDR3 consists of 12 residues. Trimming removed 2 bases at V and 7 bases at J, with 6 bases between. Partial CDR3 DNA: TGTGCCAGCAGTGAACCCGTACAGCCC. Translated: CASSEPVQP. The complete CDR3 protein is CASSEPVQPQHF.

This clone has at least ten counts. The CDR3 extends 3 residues past the end of the read, so its final part is completed from the germline J gene. The chain has TRBV11-2 and TRBJ1-1; 10 nucleotides align to TRBD1. The germline V gene has CDR1 SGHAT and CDR2 FQNNGV. The CDR3 has 15 amino acids. Trimming removed 3 bases from V and 5 bases from J; junction bases left unmatched: 6. CDR3 DNA, as far as it was read: TGTGCCAGCAGCTTCGATCTGGGACAGGGGACTGAA. It translates to CASSFDLGQGTE. The whole CDR3 is CASSFDLGQGTEAFF.

This clone came up many times. One junction end does not reproduce the germline sequence, and a read error may be involved. The read stops 3 residues short of the end of the CDR3; the missing end is completed from the germline J gene. This sequence joins TRBV4-1 and TRBJ2-1; unclear D gene. The CDR3 is 15 residues long. Per the germline V gene, CDR1 is MGHRA and CDR2 is YSYEKL. The CDR3 reads CTSSLRLRHNNEQFF. The covered CDR3 bases are TGCACCAGCAGCCTTAGACTCCGGCATAACAATGAG.

Comments on this clone: The read comes to an end 3 residues before the CDR3 does, leaving the germline J gene to fill in the end. The same CDR3 also results from other DNA sequences found in this sample. The V gene is TRBV30, the J gene TRBJ2-7, with a tentative D call TRBD1 (6 bases). Germline assignment: CDR1 GTSNPN and CDR2 SVGIG (reference sequence). Deletions cut 8 bases from V and 6 bases from J, with 17 bases between. CDR3 length: 12 residues. CDR3 sequence: CAGGRDGSEQYF. The sequenced CDR3 bases are TGTGCCGGGGGCAGGGACGGGTCCGAG.

This clone has more than one count but fewer than ten. The sequenced fragment ends 3 residues before the CDR3 boundary, so the rest is inferred from the germline J gene. J is TRBJ2-7 and V is TRBV6-4, with a weak D call TRBD2 (5 bases). V lost 5 bases, J lost 0 bases, and 11 bases lay in between. CDR3 size: 14 residues. Germline CDR1 and CDR2: MRHNA and SNTAGT. The CDR3 region is CASSSTEGSYEQYF. The part of the CDR3 DNA that was read is TGTGCCAGCAGTTCAACTGAGGGCTCCTACGAG.